This T cell receptor (beta chain) comes out of a study of OX40 agonist ivuxolimab in advanced cancers. Sequencing was performed with immunoSEQ multiplex PCR; in TCRdb, only in-frame clones are kept and a portion is missing. The sample contains some 46,000 clones, over 75% of which appear only once. CDR3 length: 12 residues. Germline V gene sequence: CDR1 SEHNR, CDR2 FQNEAQ (reference sequence). The receptor's source is an adult with an advanced solid tumor such as melanoma, head and neck, liver or kidney cancer. Sequences were derived from CD4+ or CD8+ T cells sorted from blood, sampled in a trial of the OX40 agonist ivuxolimab. The rearrangement links TRBV7-9 to TRBJ2-7, with a weak D call TRBD2 (6 bases). The CDR3 DNA is TGTGCGAGTGGGGGGAGTTCCTACGAGCAGTACTTC. Protein product: CASGGSSYEQYF.